Reported below is one TCR beta chain. The entry originates in a study of blood T cell repertoires in COVID-19. The CDR3 contains 12 residues. The germline gives CDR1 SGHAT, CDR2 FQDESV (reference sequence). J gave up 4 bases and V 5 bases, and 1 base lay outside the gene matches. Some clones are missing from TCRdb's copy, which holds only in-frame ones; the method was immunoSEQ multiplex PCR. Of about 500,000 clones in the sample, roughly 91% were seen once. Seattle-derived patients entered the study during active infection and were followed longitudinally. The gene calls are TRBV11-1 and TRBJ1-2; TRBD1 matches at 7 bases. The clonotype comes from a woman aged 50 to 65 with COVID-19, enrolled during active disease. Sequenced material: peripheral blood. The CDR3 region is CASSRDSYGYTF. CDR3 nucleotides: TGTGCCAGCAGCCGGGACAGCTATGGCTACACCTTC.